A selection of T cell receptor beta chains follows, all from one sample in a study of CD8 T cells in Susac syndrome. Using its own MiXCR run on the immunoSEQ multiplex PCR reads, TCRdb lists one record per CDR3 protein. Of more than 90,000 distinct CDR3 sequences detected, roughly 93% appear once; the ten largest clones hold around 0.085%. The material sequenced was CD4+ T cells from PBMCs. These receptors all come from a human donor with multiple sclerosis. Both conserved end residues are trimmed from each CDR3.

cdr3_length | j_call | v_call | cdr3_aa
13 | TRBJ2-7 | TRBV30 | AWSAAGGRPYEQY
13 | TRBJ1-3 | TRBV2 | ASSPSGTTGNTIY
10 | TRBJ2-3 | TRBV30 | AWSPGGLMWY
11 | TRBJ2-7 | TRBV20-1 | SAPGQGNYEQY
10 | TRBJ1-1 | TRBV3-1 | ASSGQGAEAF
12 | TRBJ1-1 | TRBV6-1 | ASRPGGLRTEAF
12 | TRBJ2-1 | TRBV12-3/TRBV12-4 | ASSLASGGNEQF
13 | TRBJ2-7 | TRBV6-2/TRBV6-3 | ASTETGTGSYEQY
12 | TRBJ2-5 | TRBV6-5 | ASSRDPRDGTQY
20 | TRBJ2-3 | TRBV23-1 | ASSQLPTGTGRGGSSTDTQY
10 | TRBJ1-1 | TRBV29-1 | SVETWNTEAF
12 | TRBJ2-7 | TRBV2 | ASRGTESSYEQY
13 | TRBJ1-2 | TRBV11-2 | ASSASSSGGYGYT
15 | TRBJ2-2 | TRBV2 | ASSEALGGKNTGELF
11 | TRBJ2-3 | TRBV30 | AWEGGGDDTQY
11 | TRBJ2-5 | TRBV10-3 | ASAPGLEETQY
12 | TRBJ2-7 | TRBV4-2 | ASSQDGVRDEQY
14 | TRBJ2-2 | TRBV2 | ASRTGTGGVSGELF
9 | TRBJ2-1 | TRBV12-3/TRBV12-4 | ASSLANEQF
14 | TRBJ2-3 | TRBV9 | ASSVEGLAATDTQY
12 | TRBJ2-3 | TRBV29-1 | SVSGPSSTDTQY
12 | TRBJ1-6 | TRBV27 | ASTKGQSNSPLH
12 | TRBJ1-2 | TRBV12-3/TRBV12-4 | ASSLDRRGYGYT
11 | TRBJ2-6 | TRBV7-8 | ASSLRTANVLT
11 | TRBJ2-5 | TRBV24-1 | ATSGGSGGTQY
14 | TRBJ2-2 | TRBV7-3 | ASSSNRGLNTGELF
11 | TRBJ2-3 | TRBV7-9 | ASSYLGTDTQY
12 | TRBJ2-7 | TRBV14 | ASRILAGGHEQY
13 | TRBJ2-3 | TRBV20-1 | SAIKLAGGTDTQY
12 | TRBJ2-7 | TRBV7-9 | ASSSPGTGWEQY
12 | TRBJ1-1 | TRBV12-3/TRBV12-4 | ASSLGGRSTEAF
13 | TRBJ2-5 | TRBV5-1 | ASSLKVDLIETQY
9 | TRBJ1-1 | TRBV29-1 | SVAVTAQAF
13 | TRBJ2-3 | TRBV6-5 | ASRVRWGAVDTQY
11 | TRBJ1-2 | TRBV5-1 | ASSRDINYGYT
13 | TRBJ2-5 | TRBV21-1 | ASSKGGRGQETQY
13 | TRBJ1-6 | TRBV25-1 | ASNRGVGRGSPLH